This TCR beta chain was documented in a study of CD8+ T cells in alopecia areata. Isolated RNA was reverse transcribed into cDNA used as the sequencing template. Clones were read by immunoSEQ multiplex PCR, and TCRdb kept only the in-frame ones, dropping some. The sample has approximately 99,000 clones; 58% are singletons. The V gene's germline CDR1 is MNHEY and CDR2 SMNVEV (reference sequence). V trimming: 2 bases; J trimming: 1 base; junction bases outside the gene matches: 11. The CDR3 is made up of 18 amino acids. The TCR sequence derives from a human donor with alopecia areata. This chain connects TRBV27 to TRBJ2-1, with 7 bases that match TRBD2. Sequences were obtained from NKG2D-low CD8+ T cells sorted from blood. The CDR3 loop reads CASSLRFRASGSYNEQFF. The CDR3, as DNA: TGTGCCAGCAGTTTACGATTTCGCGCTAGCGGATCCTACAATGAGCAGTTCTTC.